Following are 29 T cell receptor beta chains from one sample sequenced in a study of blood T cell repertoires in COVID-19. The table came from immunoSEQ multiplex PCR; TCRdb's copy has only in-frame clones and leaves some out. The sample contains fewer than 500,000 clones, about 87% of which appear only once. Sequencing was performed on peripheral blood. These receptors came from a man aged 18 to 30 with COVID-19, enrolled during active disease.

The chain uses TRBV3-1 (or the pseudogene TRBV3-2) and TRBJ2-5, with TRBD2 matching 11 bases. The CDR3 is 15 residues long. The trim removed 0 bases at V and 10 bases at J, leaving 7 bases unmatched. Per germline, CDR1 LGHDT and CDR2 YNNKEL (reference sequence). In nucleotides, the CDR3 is TGTGCCAGCAGCCAAGATAGGGCTAGCGGGAGGTTCCAGTACTTC. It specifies CASSQDRASGRFQYF.

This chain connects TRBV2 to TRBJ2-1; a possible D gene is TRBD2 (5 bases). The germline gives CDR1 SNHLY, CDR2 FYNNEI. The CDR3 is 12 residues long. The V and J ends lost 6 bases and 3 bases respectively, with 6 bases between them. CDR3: CASRGDYNEQFF. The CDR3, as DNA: TGTGCCAGCAGGGGAGACTACAATGAGCAGTTCTTC.

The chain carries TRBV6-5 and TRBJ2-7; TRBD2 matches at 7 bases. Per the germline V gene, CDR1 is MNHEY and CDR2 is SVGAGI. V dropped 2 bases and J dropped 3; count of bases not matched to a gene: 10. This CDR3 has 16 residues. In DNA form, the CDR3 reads TGTGCCAGCAGTTACAAGACTAGCCCTGTGGACTACGAGCAGTACTTC. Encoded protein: CASSYKTSPVDYEQYF.

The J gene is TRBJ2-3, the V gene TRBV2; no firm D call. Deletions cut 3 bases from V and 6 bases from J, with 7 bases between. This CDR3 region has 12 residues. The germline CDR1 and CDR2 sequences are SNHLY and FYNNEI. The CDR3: CASSDRRDTQYF. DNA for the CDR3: TGTGCCAGCAGTGATAGGCGGGATACGCAGTATTTT.

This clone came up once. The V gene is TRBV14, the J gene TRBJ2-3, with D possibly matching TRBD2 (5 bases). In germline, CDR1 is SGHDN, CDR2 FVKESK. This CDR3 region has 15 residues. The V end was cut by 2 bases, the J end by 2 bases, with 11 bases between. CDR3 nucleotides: TGTGCCAGCAGCCAAAGTGCGGGCCTCACAGATACGCAGTATTTT. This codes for CASSQSAGLTDTQYF. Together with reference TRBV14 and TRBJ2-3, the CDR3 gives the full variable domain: EAGVTQFPSHSVIEKGQTVTLRCDPISGHDNLYWYRRVMGKEIKFLLHFVKESKQDESGMPNNRFLAERTGGTYSTLKVQPAELEDSGVYFCASSQSAGLTDTQYFGPGTRLTVL.

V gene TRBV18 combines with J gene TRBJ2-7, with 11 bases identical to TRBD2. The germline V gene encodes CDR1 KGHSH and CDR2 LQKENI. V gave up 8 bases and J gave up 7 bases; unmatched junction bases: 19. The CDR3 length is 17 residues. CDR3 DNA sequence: TGTGCCAGCACCCGACAGGGAACTAGCGGGGGCCCCCAGGAGCAGTACTTC. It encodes CASTRQGTSGGPQEQYF. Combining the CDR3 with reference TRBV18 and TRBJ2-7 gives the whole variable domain NAGVMQNPRHLVRRRGQEARLRCSPMKGHSHVYWYRQLPEEGLKFMVYLQKENIIDESGMPKERFSAEFPKEGPSILRIQQVVRGDSAAYFCASTRQGTSGGPQEQYFGPGTRLTVT.

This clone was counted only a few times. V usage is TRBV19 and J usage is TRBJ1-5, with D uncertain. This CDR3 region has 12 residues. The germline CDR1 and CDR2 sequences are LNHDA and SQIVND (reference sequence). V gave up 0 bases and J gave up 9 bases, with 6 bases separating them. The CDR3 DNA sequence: TGTGCCAGTAGTATAGACCGAGGGCCCCAGCATTTT. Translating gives CASSIDRGPQHF.

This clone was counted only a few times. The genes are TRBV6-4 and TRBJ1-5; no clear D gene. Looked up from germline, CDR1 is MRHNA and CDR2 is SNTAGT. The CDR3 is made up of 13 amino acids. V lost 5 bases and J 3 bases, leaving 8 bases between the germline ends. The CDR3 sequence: CASSRESNQPQHF. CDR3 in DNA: TGTGCCAGCAGTCGGGAGTCCAATCAGCCCCAGCATTTT.

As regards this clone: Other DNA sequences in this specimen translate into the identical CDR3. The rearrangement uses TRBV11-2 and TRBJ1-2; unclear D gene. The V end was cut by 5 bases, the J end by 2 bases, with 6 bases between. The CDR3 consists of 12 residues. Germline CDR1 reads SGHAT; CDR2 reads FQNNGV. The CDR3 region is CASSLGNYGYTF. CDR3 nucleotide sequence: TGTGCCAGCAGCCTCGGGAACTATGGCTACACCTTC.

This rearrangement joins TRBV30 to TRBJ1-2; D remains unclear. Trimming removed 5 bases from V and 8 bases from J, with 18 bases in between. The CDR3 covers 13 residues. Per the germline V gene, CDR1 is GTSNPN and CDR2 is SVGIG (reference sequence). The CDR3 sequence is CAWEPEMEGGYTF. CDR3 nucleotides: TGTGCCTGGGAGCCCGAGATGGAGGGAGGCTACACCTTC.

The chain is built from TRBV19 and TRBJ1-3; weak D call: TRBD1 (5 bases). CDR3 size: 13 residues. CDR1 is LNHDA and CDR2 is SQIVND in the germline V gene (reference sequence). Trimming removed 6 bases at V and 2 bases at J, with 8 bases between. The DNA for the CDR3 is TGTGCCAGTAGCCAGGGTGCTGGAAACACCATATATTTT. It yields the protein CASSQGAGNTIYF.

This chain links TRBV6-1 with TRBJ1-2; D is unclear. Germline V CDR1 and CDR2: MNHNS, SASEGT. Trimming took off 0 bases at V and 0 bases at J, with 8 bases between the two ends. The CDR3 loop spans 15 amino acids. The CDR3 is CASSEAMLANYGYTF. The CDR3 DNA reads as TGTGCCAGCAGTGAAGCTATGTTAGCTAACTATGGCTACACCTTC.

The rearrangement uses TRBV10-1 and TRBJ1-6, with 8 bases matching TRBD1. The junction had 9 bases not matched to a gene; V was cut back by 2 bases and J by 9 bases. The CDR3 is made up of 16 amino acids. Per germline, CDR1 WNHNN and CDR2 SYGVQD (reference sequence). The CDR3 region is CASSEQTTGGSSPLHF. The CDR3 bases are TGCGCCAGCAGTGAGCAAACTACAGGGGGAAGTTCACCCCTCCACTTT.

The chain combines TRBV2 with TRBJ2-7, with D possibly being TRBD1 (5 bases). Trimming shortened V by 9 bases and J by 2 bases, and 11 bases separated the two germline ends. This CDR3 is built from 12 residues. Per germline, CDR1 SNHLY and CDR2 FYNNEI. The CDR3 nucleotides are TGTGCCAGTAGGGGCGTGGCCTACGAGCAGTACTTC. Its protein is CASRGVAYEQYF.

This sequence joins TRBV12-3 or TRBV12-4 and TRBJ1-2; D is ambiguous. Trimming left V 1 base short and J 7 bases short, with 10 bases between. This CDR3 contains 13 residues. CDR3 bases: TGTGCCAGCAGTTTAGGAGGGATCAGTGGCTACACCTTC. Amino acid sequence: CASSLGGISGYTF.

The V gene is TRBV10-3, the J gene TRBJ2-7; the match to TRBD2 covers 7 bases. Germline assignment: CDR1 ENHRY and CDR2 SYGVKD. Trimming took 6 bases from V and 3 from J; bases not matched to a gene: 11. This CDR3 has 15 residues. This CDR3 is CAISNGLDVGYEQYF. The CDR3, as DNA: TGTGCCATCAGCAACGGACTAGACGTTGGCTACGAGCAGTACTTC.

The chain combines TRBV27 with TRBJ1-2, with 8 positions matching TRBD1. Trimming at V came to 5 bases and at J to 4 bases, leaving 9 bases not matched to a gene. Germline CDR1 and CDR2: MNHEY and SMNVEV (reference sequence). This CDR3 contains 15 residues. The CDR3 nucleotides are TGTGCCAGCAGTCCGCGGACAGGGCGGGGCTATGGCTACACCTTC. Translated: CASSPRTGRGYGYTF.

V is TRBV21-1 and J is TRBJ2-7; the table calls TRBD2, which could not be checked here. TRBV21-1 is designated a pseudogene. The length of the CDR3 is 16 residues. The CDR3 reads CASSWRDSRFLYEQYF. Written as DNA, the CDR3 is TGTGCCAGCAGCTGGCGGGACTCCCGATTCCTTTACGAGCAGTACTTC.

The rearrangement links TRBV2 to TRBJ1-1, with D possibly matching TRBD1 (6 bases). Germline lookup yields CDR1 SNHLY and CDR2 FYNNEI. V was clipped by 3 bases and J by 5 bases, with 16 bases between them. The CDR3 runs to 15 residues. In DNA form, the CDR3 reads TGTGCCAGCAGTGATGATTGGGGGCGCGGAACTGAAGCTTTCTTT. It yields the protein CASSDDWGRGTEAFF.

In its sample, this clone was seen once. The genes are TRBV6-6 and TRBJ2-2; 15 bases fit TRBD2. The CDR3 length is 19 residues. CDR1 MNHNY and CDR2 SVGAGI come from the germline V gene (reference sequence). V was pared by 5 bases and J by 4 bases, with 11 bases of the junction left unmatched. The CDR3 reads CASSPQGLAGGPGTGELFF. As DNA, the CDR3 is TGTGCCAGCAGTCCTCAGGGACTAGCGGGGGGCCCGGGCACCGGGGAGCTGTTTTTT.

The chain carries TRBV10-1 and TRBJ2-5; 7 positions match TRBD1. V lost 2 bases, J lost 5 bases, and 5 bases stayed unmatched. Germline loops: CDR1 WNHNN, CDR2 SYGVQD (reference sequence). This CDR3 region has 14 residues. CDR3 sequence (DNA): TGCGCCAGCAGTGAGGCGACAGGGAAGGAGACCCAGTACTTC. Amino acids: CASSEATGKETQYF.

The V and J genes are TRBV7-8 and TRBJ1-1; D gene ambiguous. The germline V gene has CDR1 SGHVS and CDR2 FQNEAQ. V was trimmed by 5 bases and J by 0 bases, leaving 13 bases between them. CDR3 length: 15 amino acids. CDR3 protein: CASSPPLPVNTEAFF. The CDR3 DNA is TGTGCCAGCAGCCCCCCGCTGCCGGTGAACACTGAAGCTTTCTTT.

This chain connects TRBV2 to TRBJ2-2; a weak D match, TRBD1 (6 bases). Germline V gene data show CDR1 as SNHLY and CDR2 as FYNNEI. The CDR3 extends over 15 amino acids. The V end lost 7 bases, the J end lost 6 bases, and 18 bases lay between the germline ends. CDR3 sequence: CASTNLGGWSGELFF. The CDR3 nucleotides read TGTGCCAGCACTAACCTTGGGGGCTGGTCCGGGGAGCTGTTTTTT.

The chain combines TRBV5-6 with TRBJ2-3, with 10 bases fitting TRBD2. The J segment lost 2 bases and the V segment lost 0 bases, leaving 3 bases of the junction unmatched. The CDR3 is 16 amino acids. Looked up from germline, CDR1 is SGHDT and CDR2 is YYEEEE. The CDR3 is CASSLGTSGTTDTQYF. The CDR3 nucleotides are TGTGCCAGCAGCTTGGGGACTAGCGGTACCACAGATACGCAGTATTTT.

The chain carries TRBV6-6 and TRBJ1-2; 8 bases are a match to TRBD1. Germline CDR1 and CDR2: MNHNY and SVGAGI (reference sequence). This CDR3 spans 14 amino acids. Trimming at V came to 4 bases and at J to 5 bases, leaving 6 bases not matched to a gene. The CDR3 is CASSWDRTDYGYTF. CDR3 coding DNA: TGTGCCAGCAGTTGGGACAGGACCGATTATGGCTACACCTTC.

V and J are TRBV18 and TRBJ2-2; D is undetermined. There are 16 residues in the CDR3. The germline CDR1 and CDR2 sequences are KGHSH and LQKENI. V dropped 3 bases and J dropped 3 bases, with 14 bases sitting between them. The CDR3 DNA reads TGTGCCAGCTCACCTCTGCGGCGTCGAGACACCGGGGAGCTGTTTTTT. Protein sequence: CASSPLRRRDTGELFF.

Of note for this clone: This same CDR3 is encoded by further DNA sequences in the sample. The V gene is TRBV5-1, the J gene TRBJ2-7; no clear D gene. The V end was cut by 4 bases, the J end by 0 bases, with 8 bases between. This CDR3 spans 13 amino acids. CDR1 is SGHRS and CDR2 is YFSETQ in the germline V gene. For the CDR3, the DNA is TGCGCCAGCAGCCCTGACTCCTCCTACGAGCAGTACTTC. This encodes CASSPDSSYEQYF.

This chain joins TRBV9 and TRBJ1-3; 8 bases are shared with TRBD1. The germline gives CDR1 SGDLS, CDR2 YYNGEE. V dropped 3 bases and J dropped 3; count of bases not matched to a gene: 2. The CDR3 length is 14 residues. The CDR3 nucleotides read TGTGCCAGCAGCGAGACAGGGGTTGGAAACACCATATATTTT. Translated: CASSETGVGNTIYF.

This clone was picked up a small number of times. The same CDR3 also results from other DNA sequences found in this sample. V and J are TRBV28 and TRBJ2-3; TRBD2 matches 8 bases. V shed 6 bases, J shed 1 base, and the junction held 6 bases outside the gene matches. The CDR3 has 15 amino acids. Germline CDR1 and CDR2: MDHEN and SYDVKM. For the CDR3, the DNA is TGTGCCAGCAGCCTACTAGCGGTAGGCACAGATACGCAGTATTTT. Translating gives CASSLLAVGTDTQYF. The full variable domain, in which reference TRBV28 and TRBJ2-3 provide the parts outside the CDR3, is DVKVTQSSRYLVKRTGEKVFLECVQDMDHENMFWYRQDPGLGLRLIYFSYDVKMKEKGDIPEGYSVSREKKERFSLILESASTNQTSMYLCASSLLAVGTDTQYFGPGTRLTVL.